This T cell receptor beta chain was identified during a study of blood T cells in healthy people across ages (dated by TCRdb to between 2015 and 2016). For context, the study as a whole: In model experiments, template switching captured about one uniquely barcoded TCR beta cDNA molecule for every two T cells. Using deep sequencing normalized with unique cDNA molecular identifiers, the study measured how TCR beta repertoire diversity changes with age. The donors were divided into four age groups: young (average approximately 15 years), middle-aged (about 41), aged (about 61) and long-lived (roughly 82). To avoid experimental bias, donors of different ages were distributed randomly across sequencing lanes. For two donors (one aged 18 to 29 and one aged 80 or older), the study analyzed two additional independent replicas of 1 million unique cDNA reads from the same blood draw.

The roughly 39 donors, aged 6 to 90 years, were systemically healthy Caucasian individuals from Russia. Approximately 10 milliliters of peripheral blood were collected from each donor into EDTA-treated Vacutainer tubes. Ficoll-Paque density-gradient centrifugation was used to isolate PBMCs, with at least 6 million obtained per sample. Trizol reagent was used to extract total RNA from PBMCs, with at least 6 micrograms per sample. The percentages of naive CD45RAhigh/CD27high T cells were determined by flow cytometry on a PBMC aliquot from every donor. This clonotype was counted a few times. Its binding antigen is unknown. No much larger clone is present one base from it, and per-base qualities are unavailable. V trim: 3 bases; J trim: 0 bases; unmatched bases: 18. The germline V gene (reference sequence) supplies CDR1 DFQATT and CDR2 SNEGSKA. Counted from cysteine to phenylalanine, this CDR3 has 20 amino acids. Just CDR3 DNA is preserved here, 60 bases in frame from base 1.

Overall results and qualifications from the work: Bulk unsorted PBMC profiling prevented conclusive comparison of naive and antigen-experienced compartments. Observed TCR beta diversity per million T cells fell roughly linearly with age, and a significant reduction was already apparent by age around 40. The CMV infection status of donors was not known, potentially confounding age-related changes in expanded clonotypes. Compared with the aged group, more naive CD4+ T cells, fewer expanded clones and increased TCR diversity were shown by the long-lived group, suggesting age selection. Estimates of total diversity from one million sequenced T cells were regarded as lower bounds and underestimates. A strong correlation was found between observed TCR beta diversity and the percentage of naive T cells measured by flow cytometry.

Library generation was performed with 5' RACE. The second PCR ran for roughly 6 to 11 cycles and used a J-beta primer mix along with a sample-barcoded 5' primer. A template-switch 5' adaptor carrying 12 random nucleotides introduced a unique molecular identifier onto each TCR beta cDNA molecule. Each sample yielded at least 3 million CDR3-containing paired-end reads. All of the RNA was converted into first-strand cDNA using the Mint cDNA synthesis kit, with a TRBC-specific oligonucleotide serving as the primer. All cDNA was treated with uracil-DNA glycosylase and then went through a first 18-cycle PCR with the universal primers M1SS and BC2_uni_R. On the authors' methods: Normalization of each sample was performed by random selection of 1 million high-quality reads, each carrying a distinct molecular identifier. Reads sharing molecular identifiers were discarded rather than binned into consensus sequences. CDR3 identification, clonotype clustering and error correction used MiTCR with a Q25 quality threshold and the strictest error-elimination algorithm. A nonparametric unseen species model with Euler transformation was used to estimate lower-bound total TCR beta diversity. TCRdb applied fastp at Q25 and MiXCR to the public reads, then kept only in-frame beta chains. All rows with the same CDR3 protein become a single entry with the most common DNA and genes. For this entry, the V and J calls and clone size follow TCRdb and not the study's own pipeline. The sample table lists approximately 2,000,000 distinct CDR3 sequences, roughly two fifths of them with a count of one. Of the sample, roughly 24% falls within the top ten clones.

The source material was blood. This chain is built from TRBV20-1 and TRBJ2-1; 9 bases in the junction line up with TRBD2. The clonotype originates from a human donor in good health. For the CDR3, the sequence is CSASGLAGPNIPSSYNEQFF. The DNA reads TGCAGTGCTAGTGGGCTAGCGGGACCAAATATTCCCAGCTCCTACAATGAGCAGTTCTTC.